Listed here are 32 T cell receptor beta chains from one sample, sequenced in a study of blood T cell repertoires in COVID-19. Measured with immunoSEQ multiplex PCR; TCRdb has only the in-frame clones, and not every one. The sample has approximately 160,000 clones, 90% seen once; the top ten hold over 15%. The sequenced sample consisted of peripheral blood. The receptor source for this set is a man in his fifties or sixties with active or convalescent COVID-19.

In this sample, this clone turned up once. The chain recombines TRBV25-1 with TRBJ2-5, with D possibly TRBD1 on 6 matching bases. CDR1 MGHDK and CDR2 SYGVNS come from the germline V gene. The CDR3 is 15 residues long. V lost 3 bases, J lost 4 bases, and 15 bases lay in between. Here the CDR3 reads CASSDYQGYTETQYF. The CDR3 DNA reads as TGTGCCAGCAGTGATTACCAGGGGTATACAGAGACCCAGTACTTC. Complete variable domain (other parts from reference TRBV25-1 and TRBJ2-5): EADIYQTPRYLVIGTGKKITLECSQTMGHDKMYWYQQDPGMELHLIHYSYGVNSTEKGDLSSESTVSRIRTEHFPLTLESARPSHTSQYLCASSDYQGYTETQYFGPGTRLLVL.

This clone was observed a single time. The chain carries TRBV6-6 and TRBJ2-7, with 10 bases lining up with TRBD2. CDR1 and CDR2 (germline): MNHNY, SVGAGI (reference sequence). Trimming at V came to 4 bases and at J to 7 bases, leaving 7 bases not matched to a gene. The CDR3 extends over 14 amino acids. CDR3 residues: CASSLMGLALEQYF. The CDR3 DNA reads as TGTGCCAGCAGTTTGATGGGACTAGCGTTAGAGCAGTACTTC.

A few counts support this clone. The rearrangement links TRBV11-2 to TRBJ2-2, with TRBD2 matching 9 bases. The CDR3 runs 16 residues. V dropped 4 bases and J dropped 1; count of bases not matched to a gene: 4. CDR1 is SGHAT, CDR2 FQNNGV, per germline. The CDR3 reads CASSSRLAVNTGELFF. In nucleotides, the CDR3 is TGTGCCAGCAGCTCCAGACTAGCGGTGAACACCGGGGAGCTGTTTTTT.

The chain carries TRBV24-1 and TRBJ1-3, with TRBD1 matching 7 bases. CDR1 is KGHDR, CDR2 SFDVKD, per germline. CDR3 length equals 16 residues. J gave up 0 bases and V 8 bases, and 9 bases lay outside the gene matches. The CDR3: CATNRNRGVSGNTIYF. For the CDR3, the DNA is TGTGCCACCAATAGGAACAGGGGCGTCTCTGGAAACACCATATATTTT.

The chain links TRBV18 to TRBJ1-4; D not certain. The CDR3 spans 14 residues. V shed 6 bases and J shed 1 base, with 9 bases lying between them. CDR1 is KGHSH and CDR2 is LQKENI in the germline V gene. The CDR3, as DNA: TGTGCCAGCTCCCCAGGACTAACTAATGAAAAACTGTTTTTT. It translates to CASSPGLTNEKLFF.

This chain connects TRBV5-8 to TRBJ2-6; possible D gene TRBD1, 6 bases. The CDR3 runs to 15 residues. Between the trimmed V and J ends, which lost 1 base and 2 bases, there was a span of 7 bases. Germline CDR1 SGHTS, CDR2 YDEGEE. The CDR3 DNA reads TGTGCCAGCAGCTTGAGGGGGACTGGGGCCAACGTCCTGACTTTC. It translates to CASSLRGTGANVLTF.

V gene TRBV10-3 combines with J gene TRBJ1-6; D perhaps matches TRBD1 (5 bases). CDR3 length: 15 residues. Trimming removed 11 bases at V and 0 bases at J, with 14 bases between. From germline, CDR1 is ENHRY and CDR2 SYGVKD. The CDR3 bases are TGTGCCGTAAAACAGGAGAGCTCCTATAATTCACCCCTCCACTTT. It encodes CAVKQESSYNSPLHF.

The gene calls are TRBV12-3 or TRBV12-4 and TRBJ1-2; TRBD1 is a possible D gene (5 bases). V gave up 7 bases and J gave up 6 bases, with 15 bases separating them. This CDR3 is built from 13 residues. The CDR3 loop reads CASTPDSLNGYTF. The DNA of the CDR3 is TGTGCCAGCACCCCAGACAGCTTAAATGGCTACACCTTC.

The CDR3 DNA reads TGTGCCATCAGTGAGTCTGTAGGACAGGGCAATAATTCACCCCTCCACTTT. Its protein product is CAISESVGQGNNSPLHF. J is TRBJ1-6 and V is TRBV10-3, with TRBD1 matching over 8 bases. V was clipped by 0 bases and J by 5 bases; unmatched bases: 6. The CDR3 contains 17 residues. CDR1 and CDR2 from the germline V gene are ENHRY and SYGVKD.

This rearrangement joins TRBV11-2 to TRBJ1-4; weak D call: TRBD1 (6 bases). Trimming removed 5 bases at V and 5 bases at J, with 18 bases between. This CDR3 has 16 amino acids. The germline CDR1 and CDR2 sequences are SGHAT and FQNNGV. The CDR3 nucleotides read TGTGCCAGCAGCCCGAGGGTGACAGGTTGGAATGAAAAACTGTTTTTT. The encoded protein is CASSPRVTGWNEKLFF. The full variable domain, its missing parts supplied by reference TRBV11-2 and TRBJ1-4, is EAGVAQSPRYKIIEKRQSVAFWCNPISGHATLYWYQQILGQGPKLLIQFQNNGVVDDSQLPKDRFSAERLKGVDSTLKIQPAKLEDSAVYLCASSPRVTGWNEKLFFGSGTQLSVL.

J is TRBJ2-1 and V is TRBV7-2; maybe TRBD2 (6 bases). The germline gives CDR1 SGHTA, CDR2 FQGNSA. The V end was cut by 1 base, the J end by 7 bases, with 11 bases between. This CDR3 spans 14 amino acids. The DNA for the CDR3 is TGTGCCAGCAGCTTAGAGGCAGGGAGGAATGAGCAGTTCTTC. Residues: CASSLEAGRNEQFF.

The DNA for the CDR3 is TGCAGCGCCGAGACAGGGGATCCTTTCTTT. It encodes CSAETGDPFF. The chain has TRBV29-1 and TRBJ1-1, with 8 bases aligning to TRBD1. Germline V CDR1 and CDR2: SQVTM, ANQGSEA. This CDR3 region has 10 residues. Unmatched junction bases numbered 7, after V lost 7 bases and J lost 12 bases.

The chain is built from TRBV19 and TRBJ2-3; 7 bases line up with TRBD1. This CDR3 contains 15 residues. Germline assignment: CDR1 LNHDA and CDR2 SQIVND (reference sequence). The V and J ends lost 7 bases and 2 bases, in that order; junction bases with no gene match: 9. Here the CDR3 reads CASTPGQVHTDTQYF. In nucleotides, the CDR3 is TGTGCCAGTACCCCCGGACAGGTACACACAGATACGCAGTATTTT.

J is TRBJ2-5 and V is TRBV5-4; possibly TRBD1 for D (6 bases). Trimming took 0 bases from V and 8 from J, leaving 14 bases between them. The CDR3 loop spans 14 amino acids. CDR1 and CDR2 from the germline V gene are SGHNT and YYREEE (reference sequence). This chain's CDR3 is CASSLDPTGKTQYF. CDR3 nucleotides: TGTGCCAGCAGCTTGGACCCTACAGGGAAAACCCAGTACTTC.

This chain's CDR3 is CASSIVGTGNSYEQYF. CDR3 DNA: TGTGCCAGTAGTATAGTCGGGACAGGGAACTCCTACGAGCAGTACTTC. The genes are TRBV19 and TRBJ2-7; TRBD1 agrees at 9 bases. The CDR3 sequence is 16 residues long. Germline V gene lookup returns CDR1 LNHDA and CDR2 SQIVND (reference sequence). Germline trimming cut 1 base from V and 0 bases from J; bases unmatched to any gene: 4.

A single count supports this clone. The J gene is TRBJ1-3, the V gene TRBV30; TRBD1 might be the D (6 bases). Per the germline V gene, CDR1 is GTSNPN and CDR2 is SVGIG (reference sequence). The CDR3 extends over 14 amino acids. Trimming stripped 2 bases from V and 4 bases from J, with 12 bases between. CDR3 nucleotides: TGTGCCTGGAGTCAGGGGAATCTGGGAAACACCATATATTTT. Translated, it gives CAWSQGNLGNTIYF. The full variable domain, its missing parts supplied by reference TRBV30 and TRBJ1-3, is SQTIHQWPATLVQPVGSPLSLECTVEGTSNPNLYWYRQAAGRGLQLLFYSVGIGQISSEVPQNLSASRPQDRQFILSSKKLLLSDSGFYLCAWSQGNLGNTIYFGEGSWLTVV.

The chain uses TRBV18 and TRBJ1-1; D is unresolved. Germline V gene data show CDR1 as KGHSH and CDR2 as LQKENI. This CDR3 region has 13 residues. The V gene lost 2 bases and the J gene lost 3 bases, with 7 bases spanning the gap. CDR3 region: CASSPARDTEAFF. The CDR3 DNA reads TGTGCCAGCTCACCAGCGAGGGACACTGAAGCTTTCTTT.

The rearrangement uses TRBV19 and TRBJ1-1, with 8 bases that match TRBD1. The germline V gene has CDR1 LNHDA and CDR2 SQIVND (reference sequence). Trimming at V came to 5 bases and at J to 0 bases, leaving 11 bases not matched to a gene. The CDR3 runs to 17 residues. The CDR3 region has the DNA TGTGCCAGTAGTGCCAGGGGGCGCGTCATCATGAACACTGAAGCTTTCTTT. Translating it yields CASSARGRVIMNTEAFF.

V usage is TRBV27 and J usage is TRBJ2-7; 10 bases fit TRBD2. J lost 1 base, V lost 5 bases, and 11 bases had no gene match. Germline assignment: CDR1 MNHEY and CDR2 SMNVEV (reference sequence). The CDR3 spans 17 residues. The CDR3 DNA reads TGTGCCAGCAGTCCATTCCGGGGAGCGGGAGGGTCCTACGAGCAGTACTTC. The encoded protein is CASSPFRGAGGSYEQYF.

The rearrangement uses TRBV3-1 (or the pseudogene TRBV3-2) and TRBJ1-2, with D perhaps matching TRBD1 (6 bases). There are 16 residues in the CDR3. V was cut by 0 bases and J by 4 bases, with 15 bases left in between. In germline, CDR1 is LGHDT, CDR2 YNNKEL (reference sequence). The CDR3 coding sequence is TGTGCCAGCAGCCAAGATTATGCAGGGGTAGTCTATGGCTACACCTTC. Amino acid sequence: CASSQDYAGVVYGYTF.

This clone was counted between two and nine times. This chain connects TRBV7-9 to TRBJ2-7; TRBD1 is a possible D gene (6 bases). This CDR3 has 15 amino acids. The germline V gene encodes CDR1 SEHNR and CDR2 FQNEAQ (reference sequence). V gave up 4 bases and J gave up 4 bases, with 17 bases separating them. Written as DNA, the CDR3 is TGTGCCAGCAGCTCCAACCAGGGGCGCTTGTACGAGCAGTACTTC. Translating gives CASSSNQGRLYEQYF.

The chain is built from TRBV5-4 and TRBJ2-7; D is unclear. The CDR3 runs 13 residues. The V gene's germline CDR1 is SGHNT and CDR2 YYREEE (reference sequence). V was trimmed by 0 bases and J by 3 bases, leaving 7 bases between them. CDR3 DNA sequence: TGTGCCAGCAGCTTGGGACAACGCTACGAGCAGTACTTC. Amino acids: CASSLGQRYEQYF.

The chain joins TRBV23-1 to TRBJ1-2; D is ambiguous. TRBV23-1 is flagged as an ORF with uncertain function. The CDR3 contains 12 residues. Trimming removed 1 base at V and 6 bases at J, with 6 bases between. The CDR3 DNA reads TGCGCCAGCAGTCAATTACAAGATGGCTACACCTTC. This translates into CASSQLQDGYTF.

This chain links TRBV5-1 with TRBJ2-5; TRBD2 aligns across 11 bases. The CDR3 spans 19 residues. The V segment lost 1 base and the J segment 5 bases; nucleotides outside the gene matches: 16. The germline CDR1 and CDR2 sequences are SGHRS and YFSETQ. CDR3 amino acids: CASSLSLFASGGPPETQYF. In DNA form, the CDR3 reads TGCGCCAGCAGCTTGTCGCTTTTTGCTAGCGGGGGGCCCCCCGAGACCCAGTACTTC.

CDR3 in amino acids: CASSLARGLGGAFF. The CDR3 DNA is TGTGCCAGCAGCTTGGCGCGGGGCTTGGGGGGAGCTTTCTTT. The J gene is TRBJ1-1, the V gene TRBV5-5, with D perhaps TRBD1 (5 bases). The CDR3 extends over 14 amino acids. The germline V gene encodes CDR1 SGHKS and CDR2 YYEKEE (reference sequence). Trimming pared 0 bases from V and 10 bases from J, leaving 16 bases between. Full variable domain (remainder filled in from reference TRBV5-5 and TRBJ1-1): DAGVTQSPTHLIKTRGQQVTLRCSPISGHKSVSWYQQVLGQGPQFIFQYYEKEERGRGNFPDRFSARQFPNYSSELNVNALLLGDSALYLCASSLARGLGGAFFGQGTRLTVV.

The rearrangement uses TRBV2 and TRBJ1-6; the match to TRBD1 covers 9 bases. The germline V gene encodes CDR1 SNHLY and CDR2 FYNNEI. CDR3 size: 14 residues. The trim removed 2 bases at V and 8 bases at J, leaving 1 base unmatched. CDR3 loop: CASSERTGDSPLHF. The CDR3 DNA reads as TGTGCCAGCAGTGAACGGACAGGGGATTCACCCCTCCACTTT. Using reference TRBV2 and TRBJ1-6 for the parts outside the CDR3, the full variable domain is EPEVTQTPSHQVTQMGQEVILRCVPISNHLYFYWYRQILGQKVEFLVSFYNNEISEKSEIFDDQFSVERPDGSNFTLKIRSTKLEDSAMYFCASSERTGDSPLHFGNGTRLTVT.

V gene TRBV5-1 combines with J gene TRBJ1-5, with D maybe TRBD1 (6 bases). CDR3 length equals 13 residues. V lost 4 bases, J lost 7 bases, and 12 bases lay in between. CDR1 is SGHRS, CDR2 YFSETQ, per germline. CDR3 residues: CASSVAGEQPQHF. Here the CDR3 DNA reads TGCGCCAGCAGCGTAGCAGGGGAGCAGCCCCAGCATTTT.

The V gene is TRBV7-2, the J gene TRBJ1-1; no reliable D call. CDR1 is SGHTA, CDR2 FQGNSA, per germline. This CDR3 is 13 amino acids long. The V end lost 1 base, the J end lost 11 bases, and 14 bases lay between the germline ends. DNA of the CDR3: TGTGCCAGCAGCTTAGAGGAGGGAAGGTACGCTTTCTTT. It translates to CASSLEEGRYAFF.

V is TRBV12-3 or TRBV12-4 and J is TRBJ2-7; TRBD1 aligns across 7 bases. Trimming at V came to 4 bases and at J to 6 bases, leaving 6 bases not matched to a gene. The CDR3 is made up of 13 amino acids. The CDR3 here is CASSSQTGSEQYF. The CDR3 nucleotides read TGTGCCAGCAGTTCCCAGACAGGGTCCGAGCAGTACTTC.

This chain uses TRBV11-2 with TRBJ2-1; TRBD2 agrees at 9 bases. V was pared by 0 bases and J by 4 bases, with 10 bases of the junction left unmatched. Germline V lookup: CDR1 SGHAT, CDR2 FQNNGV. CDR3 length: 18 amino acids. CDR3 nucleotides: TGTGCCAGCAGCTTAGAAGGGGGTTCTAGCGGGAAATACAATGAGCAGTTCTTC. Its translation: CASSLEGGSSGKYNEQFF.

The chain combines TRBV3-1 (or the pseudogene TRBV3-2) with TRBJ1-3; 7 bases are shared with TRBD1. This CDR3 has 16 amino acids. Looked up from germline, CDR1 is LGHDT and CDR2 is YNNKEL (reference sequence). The V segment lost 1 base and the J segment 5 bases; nucleotides outside the gene matches: 8. The CDR3 protein is CASSQVTGYNRNTIYF. The DNA of the CDR3 is TGTGCCAGCAGCCAAGTGACAGGGTATAATCGAAACACCATATATTTT.

This chain connects TRBV16 to TRBJ2-7; 11 bases agree with TRBD1. This CDR3 is built from 14 residues. Germline V gives CDR1 KGHSY, CDR2 FQNENV. V shed 5 bases and J 9 bases; nucleotides not matched to a gene: 9. The CDR3 DNA follows: TGTGCCAGCAGCTCCAGGACAGGGGGCTTGGGGCAGTACTTC. Its protein is CASSSRTGGLGQYF.